A selection of T cell receptor beta chains follows, all from one sample in a study of shared clonotypes between healthy human individuals. The repertoire was sequenced with immunoSEQ multiplex PCR; TCRdb's copy has only in-frame clones and lacks some. The sample consists of about 610,000 clones, approximately 97% of them appearing once. Sample: naive CD4+ T cells sorted from blood. The origin of the receptors is a woman aged 30 to 39 in good health. Each CDR3 is given with its conserved first and last residue. The order of the fields is clone size, V gene, J gene, D gene, CDR3 DNA, CDR3 protein. The D gene is left open where the match is weak. Some rows mark clone size as missing; the rest say once, few, many or name a class of expanded clone.

abundance: few; v_gene: TRBV4-2; j_gene: TRBJ1-1; d_gene: NA; CDR3nt: TGTGCCAGCAGCCAAGGTTTAGGACGGGAAGCTTTCTTT; CDR3aa: CASSQGLGREAFF
abundance: NA; v_gene: TRBV5-1; j_gene: TRBJ2-1; d_gene: NA; CDR3nt: TGCGCCAGCAGCCGCCCAGGGGCCCCCTACAATGAGCAGTTCTTC; CDR3aa: CASSRPGAPYNEQFF
abundance: NA; v_gene: TRBV7-6; j_gene: TRBJ2-7; d_gene: TRBD2; CDR3nt: TGTGCCAGCAGCTTGACTAGCGGGAGCTACGAGCAGTACTTC; CDR3aa: CASSLTSGSYEQYF
abundance: NA; v_gene: TRBV25-1; j_gene: TRBJ2-1; d_gene: TRBD1; CDR3nt: TGTGCCAGCAGTGACCCGGGACAGGGGAGCTATGAGCAGTTCTTC; CDR3aa: CASSDPGQGSYEQFF
abundance: NA; v_gene: TRBV29-1; j_gene: TRBJ2-7; d_gene: TRBD1; CDR3nt: TGCAGCGTTGAGCGGGACAGGGGATCCTACGAGCAGTACTTC; CDR3aa: CSVERDRGSYEQYF
abundance: NA; v_gene: TRBV2; j_gene: TRBJ2-3; d_gene: TRBD2; CDR3nt: TGTGCCAGCAGTGAAACTGGACTAGCGGACCCCACAGATACGCAGTATTTT; CDR3aa: CASSETGLADPTDTQYF
abundance: NA; v_gene: TRBV18; j_gene: TRBJ2-5; d_gene: NA; CDR3nt: TGTGCCAGCTCACAGACAGCCCAAGAGACCCAGTACTTC; CDR3aa: CASSQTAQETQYF
abundance: once; v_gene: TRBV5-5; j_gene: TRBJ1-4; d_gene: NA; CDR3nt: TGTGCCAGCAGCTTGGAAGGGCCTGAAAAACTGTTTTTT; CDR3aa: CASSLEGPEKLFF
abundance: NA; v_gene: TRBV7-3; j_gene: TRBJ2-3; d_gene: NA; CDR3nt: TGTGCCAGCAGCCCCCGAGTAAGCGGGCGGGGCACAGATACGCAGTATTTT; CDR3aa: CASSPRVSGRGTDTQYF
abundance: NA; v_gene: TRBV6-6; j_gene: TRBJ2-5; d_gene: TRBD1; CDR3nt: TGTGCCAGCAGGGACAGGGGGCAAGAGACCCAGTACTTC; CDR3aa: CASRDRGQETQYF
abundance: NA; v_gene: TRBV18; j_gene: TRBJ2-5; d_gene: NA; CDR3nt: TGTGCCAGCTCCCTACCAGACCAAGAGACCCAGTACTTC; CDR3aa: CASSLPDQETQYF
abundance: NA; v_gene: TRBV7-8; j_gene: TRBJ2-7; d_gene: TRBD2; CDR3nt: TGTGCCAGCAGCAGATTAGCGGGAGGGTACGAGCAGTACTTC; CDR3aa: CASSRLAGGYEQYF
abundance: NA; v_gene: TRBV5-1; j_gene: TRBJ1-1; d_gene: NA; CDR3nt: TGCGCCAGCAGCTTGGTAGTGAACACTGAAGCTTTCTTT; CDR3aa: CASSLVVNTEAFF
abundance: NA; v_gene: TRBV5-1; j_gene: TRBJ1-1; d_gene: TRBD1; CDR3nt: TGCGCCAGCAGCGCTGGGACAGGGGCTGAAGCTTTCTTT; CDR3aa: CASSAGTGAEAFF
abundance: NA; v_gene: TRBV10-3; j_gene: TRBJ2-3; d_gene: NA; CDR3nt: TGTGCCATCAGCCGGGAGGGACAGAGCACAGATACGCAGTATTTT; CDR3aa: CAISREGQSTDTQYF
abundance: NA; v_gene: TRBV19; j_gene: TRBJ1-2; d_gene: NA; CDR3nt: TGTGCCAGTAGCCACCGGACAGCCTATGGCTACACCTTC; CDR3aa: CASSHRTAYGYTF
abundance: NA; v_gene: TRBV19; j_gene: TRBJ2-7; d_gene: NA; CDR3nt: TGTGCCAGTAGTACCGCCGGCGAGCAGTACTTC; CDR3aa: CASSTAGEQYF
abundance: NA; v_gene: TRBV27; j_gene: TRBJ1-3; d_gene: NA; CDR3nt: TGTGCCAGCAGACCCAGGAAAAGCTCTGGAAACACCATATATTTT; CDR3aa: CASRPRKSSGNTIYF
abundance: NA; v_gene: TRBV10-3; j_gene: TRBJ2-7; d_gene: NA; CDR3nt: TGTGCCACCCAATCCCCCTCCTACGAGCAGTACTTC; CDR3aa: CATQSPSYEQYF